Listed here are 16 T cell receptor beta chains from one sample, sequenced in a study of regulatory and conventional T cells in RAG deficiency. Genomic DNA came from blood conventional CD4+ T cells gated CD25-low CD127-high. Using immunoSEQ multiplex PCR, the repertoire was profiled, and TCRdb retains in-frame clones only, with some absent. The data hold thousands of clones, with around 80% observed a single time. The source material was CD4+ effector T cells sorted from blood. The source of these receptors is a human donor with RAG deficiency presenting as severe combined immunodeficiency.

This chain joins TRBV7-8 and TRBJ2-5; 7 bases agree with TRBD1. Germline V gene data show CDR1 as SGHVS and CDR2 as FQNEAQ. The V and J ends lost 5 bases and 5 bases, in that order; junction bases with no gene match: 11. The CDR3 loop spans 15 amino acids. CDR3 sequence: CASSPLLGGLETQYF. The CDR3, as DNA: TGTGCCAGCAGCCCCCTCCTAGGGGGCTTGGAGACCCAGTACTTC.

This clone was recorded once. The rearrangement uses TRBV10-3 and TRBJ2-2, with D perhaps given as TRBD1 or TRBD2 (5 bases each). V lost 7 bases and J 7 bases, leaving 13 bases between the germline ends. This CDR3 has 13 amino acids. Germline CDR1 ENHRY, CDR2 SYGVKD. The CDR3 sequence: CAITEGSGGELFF. The CDR3 region has the DNA TGTGCCATCACCGAGGGGTCCGGCGGGGAGCTGTTTTTT.

V is TRBV6-4 and J is TRBJ2-3; 12 nucleotides match TRBD2. The germline CDR1 and CDR2 sequences are MRHNA and SNTAGT. V trimming: 6 bases; J trimming: 4 bases; junction bases outside the gene matches: 8. The CDR3 is 16 amino acids. Here the CDR3 reads CASRRTSGITSDTQYF. CDR3 DNA: TGTGCCAGCAGGCGGACTAGCGGGATAACATCAGATACGCAGTATTTT.

This sequence joins TRBV18 and TRBJ1-4; D remains ambiguous. The CDR3 sequence is 13 residues long. V lost 0 bases and J 7 bases, leaving 6 bases between the germline ends. The V gene's germline CDR1 is KGHSH and CDR2 LQKENI. CDR3 DNA sequence: TGTGCCAGCTCACCACCGAGTGTTGAAAAACTGTTTTTT. Translated: CASSPPSVEKLFF. Full variable domain (outside the CDR3, taken from reference TRBV18 and TRBJ1-4): NAGVMQNPRHLVRRRGQEARLRCSPMKGHSHVYWYRQLPEEGLKFMVYLQKENIIDESGMPKERFSAEFPKEGPSILRIQQVVRGDSAAYFCASSPPSVEKLFFGSGTQLSVL.

A few counts support this clone. The V gene is TRBV7-9, the J gene TRBJ1-2; 10 bases line up with TRBD1. V was pared by 4 bases and J by 8 bases, with 19 bases of the junction left unmatched. CDR3 size: 18 residues. Germline lookup yields CDR1 SEHNR and CDR2 FQNEAQ (reference sequence). CDR3 bases: TGTGCCAGCAGCTCGCGAATTCCCGGGACAGGGGATGGGGGAGGCTACACCTTC. Translation gives CASSSRIPGTGDGGGYTF.

This chain links TRBV5-1 with TRBJ2-3; 7 positions match TRBD1. Germline assignment: CDR1 SGHRS and CDR2 YFSETQ. CDR3 size: 15 residues. The junction had 7 bases not matched to a gene; V was cut back by 4 bases and J by 2 bases. The CDR3 DNA reads as TGCGCCAGCAGCGGGGCCGGGACAGACACAGATACGCAGTATTTT. Its translation: CASSGAGTDTDTQYF.

The rearrangement links TRBV9 to TRBJ2-5; the match to TRBD1 covers 10 bases. Germline CDR1 SGDLS, CDR2 YYNGEE. The CDR3 has 15 amino acids. Trimming at V came to 4 bases and at J to 4 bases, leaving 7 bases not matched to a gene. The CDR3 DNA reads as TGTGCCAGCAGCTTCCGGGACAGGGGACGAGAGACCCAGTACTTC. This sequence encodes CASSFRDRGRETQYF.

This rearrangement joins TRBV6-5 to TRBJ2-5; 7 bases agree with TRBD1. The CDR3 runs 14 residues. Germline V gives CDR1 MNHEY, CDR2 SVGAGI. Trimming cost V 4 bases and J 5 bases; bases outside gene matches: 7. The CDR3 protein is CASSSGQDGETQYF. The CDR3 region has the DNA TGTGCCAGCAGTTCAGGACAGGACGGGGAGACCCAGTACTTC.

The chain uses TRBV28 and TRBJ1-2; D possibly corresponds to TRBD1 (6 bases). This CDR3 comprises 14 residues. The germline gives CDR1 MDHEN, CDR2 SYDVKM. V lost 2 bases to trimming and J lost 7 bases, with 14 bases between them. CDR3 residues: CASSLVRGAGGYTF. In nucleotides, the CDR3 is TGTGCCAGCAGTTTAGTAAGGGGGGCAGGTGGCTACACCTTC.

CDR3: CASSWGGQDADTQYF. Here the CDR3 DNA reads TGCGCCAGCAGCTGGGGGGGACAGGACGCCGATACGCAGTATTTT. The rearrangement links TRBV5-1 to TRBJ2-3; tentative D call: TRBD1 (8 bases). This CDR3 is built from 15 residues. CDR1 is SGHRS, CDR2 YFSETQ, per germline. V was pared by 3 bases and J by 6 bases, with 17 bases between.

The chain combines TRBV27 with TRBJ2-5; TRBD2 matches at 8 bases. The germline V gene encodes CDR1 MNHEY and CDR2 SMNVEV (reference sequence). V was clipped by 7 bases and J by 5 bases; unmatched bases: 12. The CDR3 sequence is 15 residues long. The CDR3 DNA sequence: TGTGCCAGCACCTCCGGGGGGGGCCCTCCTGAGACCCAGTACTTC. This sequence encodes CASTSGGGPPETQYF.

The chain couples TRBV5-1 to TRBJ2-3; D is ambiguous. This CDR3 is 13 amino acids long. V lost 4 bases, J lost 5 bases, and 11 bases lay in between. Germline values: CDR1 SGHRS, CDR2 YFSETQ. The CDR3 coding sequence is TGCGCCAGCAGCCGCCCGACGAGAGATACGCAGTATTTT. It is translated as CASSRPTRDTQYF.

J is TRBJ2-2 and V is TRBV5-4; 10 nucleotides match TRBD1. Looked up from germline, CDR1 is SGHNT and CDR2 is YYREEE (reference sequence). The length of the CDR3 is 18 residues. The junction had 11 bases not matched to a gene; V was cut back by 2 bases and J by 4 bases. Here the CDR3 DNA reads TGTGCCAGCAGCTTCGGACAGGGGGGTACCCCGGGCACCGGGGAGCTGTTTTTT. Translation gives CASSFGQGGTPGTGELFF.

A few counts support this clone. This chain links TRBV10-3 with TRBJ2-2; possible D gene TRBD1, 6 bases. Between the trimmed V and J ends, which lost 5 bases and 3 bases, there was a span of 10 bases. Looked up from germline, CDR1 is ENHRY and CDR2 is SYGVKD. The CDR3 loop spans 14 amino acids. The CDR3 reads CAISIYRDTGELFF. DNA of the CDR3: TGTGCCATCAGTATATACAGGGACACCGGGGAGCTGTTTTTT.

The chain is built from TRBV20-1 and TRBJ2-5; D gene unclear. CDR1 is DFQATT, CDR2 SNEGSKA, per germline (reference sequence). This CDR3 comprises 11 residues. Trimming left V 1 base short and J 5 bases short, with 5 bases between. The CDR3 protein is CSARGPETQYF. CDR3 nucleotides: TGCAGTGCTAGAGGACCGGAGACCCAGTACTTC.

This clone occurred once. This chain uses TRBV7-2 with TRBJ2-5; 7 bases are a match to TRBD1. Losses at the gene ends were 2 bases for V and 2 bases for J; bases not matched to a gene: 2. The CDR3 sequence is 14 residues long. Germline-derived CDR1 and CDR2 are SGHTA and FQGNSA. The CDR3 protein is CASSLTGVQETQYF. The CDR3, as DNA: TGTGCCAGCAGCTTAACAGGGGTTCAAGAGACCCAGTACTTC.